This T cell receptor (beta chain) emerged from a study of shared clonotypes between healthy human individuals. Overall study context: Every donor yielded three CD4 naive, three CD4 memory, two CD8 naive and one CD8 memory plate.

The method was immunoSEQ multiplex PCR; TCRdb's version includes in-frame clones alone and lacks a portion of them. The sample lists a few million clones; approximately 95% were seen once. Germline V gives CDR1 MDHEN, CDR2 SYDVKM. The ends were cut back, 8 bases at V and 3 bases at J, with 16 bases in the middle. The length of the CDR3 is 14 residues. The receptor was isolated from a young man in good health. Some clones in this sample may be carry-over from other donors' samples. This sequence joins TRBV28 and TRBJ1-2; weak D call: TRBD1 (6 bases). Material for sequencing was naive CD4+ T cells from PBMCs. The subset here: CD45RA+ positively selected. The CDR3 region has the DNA TGTGCCAGCGGAAACAGACGGGGGCACTATGGCTACACCTTC. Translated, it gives CASGNRRGHYGYTF.